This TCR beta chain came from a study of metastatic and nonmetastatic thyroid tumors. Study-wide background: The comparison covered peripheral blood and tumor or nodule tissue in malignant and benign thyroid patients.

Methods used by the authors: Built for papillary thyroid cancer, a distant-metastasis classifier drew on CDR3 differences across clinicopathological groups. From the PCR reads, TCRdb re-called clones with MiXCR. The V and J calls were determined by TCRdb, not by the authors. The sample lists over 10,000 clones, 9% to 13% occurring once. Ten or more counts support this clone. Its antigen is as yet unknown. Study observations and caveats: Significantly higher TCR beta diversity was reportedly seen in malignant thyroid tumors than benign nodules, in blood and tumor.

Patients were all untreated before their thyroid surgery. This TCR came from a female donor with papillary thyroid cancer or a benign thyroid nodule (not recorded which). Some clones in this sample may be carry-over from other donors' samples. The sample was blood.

The CDR3 is CASRPTSGRAHSYNEQFF. The CDR3 DNA is TGTGCCAGCAGGCCGACTAGCGGGAGGGCCCACTCCTACAATGAGCAGTTCTTC. This sequence joins TRBV6-5 and TRBJ2-1; 14 positions agree with TRBD2. The CDR3 consists of 18 residues. The germline gives CDR1 MNHEY, CDR2 SVGAGI. V gave up 6 bases and J gave up 0 bases; unmatched junction bases: 7.